This TCR beta chain was sequenced for a study of human T cells and chemical hapten exposure. Looking at the study overall: The patients were mostly female; they had alopecia areata, totalis or universalis. The study, taken as a whole, reports: Compared to controls, expanded TCRs made significantly more large clusters of similar CDR3s.

In TCRdb, the RACE reads were re-called with MiXCR into one record per CDR3 protein. The repertoire holds 62,000 or so distinct CDR3 sequences, with about 10% as singletons. As to time point: pre-sensitization, week 0. Treatment: therapeutic diphenylcyclopropenone sensitization with weekly scalp DPC. This clonotype appeared many times. The antigen is not known. Germline CDR1 reads GTSNPN; CDR2 reads SVGIG (reference sequence). There are 12 residues in the CDR3. V was shortened by 3 bases and J by 10 bases, with 15 bases between the two germline ends. Sample: whole blood, taken in connection with sensitization to the hapten diphenylcyclopropenone (DPC). The sequence derives from a woman between 45 and 60 years old with alopecia areata. Some clones in this sample may be carry-over from other donors' samples. This sequence joins TRBV30 and TRBJ1-1; TRBD1 is a possible D gene (5 bases). The CDR3 spells CAWSGTTGRAFF. The DNA for the CDR3 is TGTGCCTGGAGCGGGACCACCGGGAGAGCTTTCTTT.